This T cell receptor beta chain appears in the sequencing data of a study of cytomegalovirus exposure and HLA in healthy donors. Study in general: There were about 85 million unique TCRs (from HLA-typed donors) in an early data release. Study-wide results and caveats: In a later analysis, a missense DCLRE1C variant was linked to TCR beta V- and J-gene trimming. Most TCR sequences were rare, but some public TCRs occurred in many donors.

There are 15 residues in the CDR3. Germline V gene sequence: CDR1 SGHNT, CDR2 YYREEE (reference sequence). V lost 0 bases, J lost 6 bases, and 13 bases lay in between. 60 Vbeta and 13 Jbeta primers were used in PCR. Sequenced by immunoSEQ multiplex PCR; TCRdb stores in-frame clones only, minus some. The data contain nearly 200,000 clones, 80% to 90% of them singletons. Concerning this clone: The antigen remains undetermined.

This TCR derives from a man aged 25 to 40 in good health and CMV-seronegative. The chain has TRBV5-4 and TRBJ2-1; a weak D match, TRBD2 (5 bases). Sequencing was done on a sample of PBMCs. The CDR3 region has the DNA TGTGCCAGCAGCTTGGGTGGAGGTATGGGCAATGAGCAGTTCTTC. Its protein product is CASSLGGGMGNEQFF.